This TCR beta chain derives from a study of PD-1 blockade in classical Hodgkin lymphoma. Study-level results: Patients who initiated nivolumab within 1 year of ASCT were excluded. Significantly greater TCR diversity emerged by C4D1 in CD4+ cells but not CD8+ cells. According to reports, newly diagnosed patients had lower baseline TCR diversity than healthy donors, and relapsed/refractory patients had lower baseline TCR diversity still.

The assay was immunoSEQ multiplex PCR, and TCRdb's table has in-frame clones only and misses some. The sample lists 130,000 to 150,000 clones, around 73% occurring once. Worth noting for this clone: The antigen remains unidentified.

There are 14 residues in the CDR3. Germline V gives CDR1 LNHDA, CDR2 SQIVND (reference sequence). The germline V and J ends were trimmed by 3 bases and 4 bases, with 12 bases remaining between them. In every patient, relapse followed autologous stem cell transplantation, while exposure to brentuximab vedotin differed. The V gene is TRBV19, the J gene TRBJ1-2; D unclear. This sequence originates from a human donor with classical Hodgkin lymphoma. This sample comprised peripheral blood mononuclear cells (PBMCs), obtained before the second cycle of nivolumab. The CDR3 reads CASSMAGLGYGYTF. In DNA, the CDR3 is TGTGCCAGTAGTATGGCTGGGCTCGGCTATGGCTACACCTTC.